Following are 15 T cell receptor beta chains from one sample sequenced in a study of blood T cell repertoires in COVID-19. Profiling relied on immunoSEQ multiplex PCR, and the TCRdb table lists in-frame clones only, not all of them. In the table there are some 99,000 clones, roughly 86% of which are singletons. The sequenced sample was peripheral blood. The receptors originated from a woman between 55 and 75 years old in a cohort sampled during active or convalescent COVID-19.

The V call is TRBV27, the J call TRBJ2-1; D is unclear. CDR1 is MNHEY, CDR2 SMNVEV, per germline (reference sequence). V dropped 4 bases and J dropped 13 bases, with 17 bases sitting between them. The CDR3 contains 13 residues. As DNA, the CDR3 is TGTGCCAGCAGTTCCCCCAGGTGGCCCTACCAGTTCTTC. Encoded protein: CASSSPRWPYQFF.

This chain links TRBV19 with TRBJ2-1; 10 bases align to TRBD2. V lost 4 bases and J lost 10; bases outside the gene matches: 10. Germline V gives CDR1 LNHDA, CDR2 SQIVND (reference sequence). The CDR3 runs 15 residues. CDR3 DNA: TGTGCCAGTAGTAAGGAGCGGGGGGGCCCCCAGGAGCAGTTCTTC. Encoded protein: CASSKERGGPQEQFF.

CDR3 nucleotide sequence: TGTGCCAGCAGCCTATCTAGCGGGGCCTACAATGAGCAGTTCTTC. This sequence encodes CASSLSSGAYNEQFF. V usage is TRBV11-3 and J usage is TRBJ2-1; TRBD2 agrees at 9 bases. Germline-derived CDR1 and CDR2 are SGHNT and YENEEA. This CDR3 is 15 amino acids long. V trimming: 5 bases; J trimming: 2 bases; junction bases outside the gene matches: 4. Based on the CDR3 plus reference TRBV11-3 and TRBJ2-1, the full variable domain is EAGVVQSPRYKIIEKKQPVAFWCNPISGHNTLYWYLQNLGQGPELLIRYENEEAVDDSQLPKDRFSAERLKGVDSTLKIQPAELGDSAVYLCASSLSSGAYNEQFFGPGTRLTVL.

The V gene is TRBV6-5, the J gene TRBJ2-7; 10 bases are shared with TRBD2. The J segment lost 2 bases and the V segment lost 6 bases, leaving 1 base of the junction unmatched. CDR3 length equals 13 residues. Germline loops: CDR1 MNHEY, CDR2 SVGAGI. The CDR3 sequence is CASRLAGTYEQYF. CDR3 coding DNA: TGTGCCAGCAGACTAGCGGGAACCTACGAGCAGTACTTC.

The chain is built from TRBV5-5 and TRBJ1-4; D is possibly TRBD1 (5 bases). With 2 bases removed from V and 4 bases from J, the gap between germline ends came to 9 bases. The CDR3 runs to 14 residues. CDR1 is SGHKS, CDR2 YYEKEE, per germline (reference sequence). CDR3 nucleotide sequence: TGTGCCAGCAGCTTCGGGGGTGGTAATGAAAAACTGTTTTTT. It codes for CASSFGGGNEKLFF. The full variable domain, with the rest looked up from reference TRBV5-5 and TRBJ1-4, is DAGVTQSPTHLIKTRGQQVTLRCSPISGHKSVSWYQQVLGQGPQFIFQYYEKEERGRGNFPDRFSARQFPNYSSELNVNALLLGDSALYLCASSFGGGNEKLFFGSGTQLSVL.

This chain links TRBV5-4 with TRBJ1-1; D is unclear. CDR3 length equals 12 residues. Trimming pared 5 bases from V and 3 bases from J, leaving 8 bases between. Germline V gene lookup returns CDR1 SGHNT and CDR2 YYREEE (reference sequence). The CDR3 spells CASRSVDTEAFF. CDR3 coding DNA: TGTGCCAGCAGATCGGTTGACACTGAAGCTTTCTTT.

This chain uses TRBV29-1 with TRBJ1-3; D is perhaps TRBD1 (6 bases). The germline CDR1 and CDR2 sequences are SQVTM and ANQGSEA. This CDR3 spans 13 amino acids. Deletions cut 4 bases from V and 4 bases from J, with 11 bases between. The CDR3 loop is CSVGQGKGNTIYF. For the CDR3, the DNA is TGCAGCGTTGGGCAGGGGAAGGGAAACACCATATATTTT.

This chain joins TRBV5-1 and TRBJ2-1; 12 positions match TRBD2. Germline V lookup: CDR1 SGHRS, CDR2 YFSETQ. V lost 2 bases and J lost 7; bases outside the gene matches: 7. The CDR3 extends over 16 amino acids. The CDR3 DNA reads TGCGCCAGCAGCTTCCTAGCGGGGGGGCCGGGGAATGAGCAGTTCTTC. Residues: CASSFLAGGPGNEQFF.

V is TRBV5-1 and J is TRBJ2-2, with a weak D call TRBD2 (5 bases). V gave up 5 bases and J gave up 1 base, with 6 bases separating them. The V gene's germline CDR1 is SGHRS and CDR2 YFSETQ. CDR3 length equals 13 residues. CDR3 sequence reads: CASSEGNTGELFF. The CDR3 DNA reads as TGCGCCAGCAGTGAGGGGAACACCGGGGAGCTGTTTTTT.

In nucleotides, the CDR3 is TGCGCCAGCAGCATTAGCCGGGACAGCAAGAATGAAAAACTGTTTTTT. It yields the protein CASSISRDSKNEKLFF. This chain links TRBV5-1 with TRBJ1-4; 7 positions agree with TRBD1. The CDR3 length is 16 residues. CDR1 and CDR2 (germline): SGHRS, YFSETQ. V was pared by 4 bases and J by 5 bases, with 11 bases of the junction left unmatched.

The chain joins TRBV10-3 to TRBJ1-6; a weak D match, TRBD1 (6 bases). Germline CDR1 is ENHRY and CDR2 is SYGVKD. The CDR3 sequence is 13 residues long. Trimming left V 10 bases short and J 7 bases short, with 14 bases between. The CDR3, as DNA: TGTGCCACCTCGACAGGCCCCAATTCACCCCTCCACTTT. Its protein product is CATSTGPNSPLHF.

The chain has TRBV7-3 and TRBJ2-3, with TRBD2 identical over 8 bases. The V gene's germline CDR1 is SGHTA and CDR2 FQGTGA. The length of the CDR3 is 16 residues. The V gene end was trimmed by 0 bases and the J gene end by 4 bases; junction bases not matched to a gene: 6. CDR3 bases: TGTGCCAGCAGCTTAACGAAAGCGGGAGATGCAGATACGCAGTATTTT. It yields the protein CASSLTKAGDADTQYF.

Here the CDR3 DNA reads TGTGCCAGCAGTTACTGGGACAGGGGTGACAATGAGCAGTTCTTC. Its translation: CASSYWDRGDNEQFF. The chain is built from TRBV6-5 and TRBJ2-1; 10 bases match TRBD1. Unmatched junction bases numbered 2, after V lost 1 base and J lost 5 bases. Germline values: CDR1 MNHEY, CDR2 SVGAGI. The CDR3 contains 15 residues.

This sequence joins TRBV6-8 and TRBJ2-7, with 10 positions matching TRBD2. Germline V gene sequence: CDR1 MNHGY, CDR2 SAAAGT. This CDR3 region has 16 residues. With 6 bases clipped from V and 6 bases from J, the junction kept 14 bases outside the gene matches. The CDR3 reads CASSPIIAGGLSEQYF. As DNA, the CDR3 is TGTGCCAGCAGCCCAATTATAGCGGGGGGACTAAGCGAGCAGTACTTC.

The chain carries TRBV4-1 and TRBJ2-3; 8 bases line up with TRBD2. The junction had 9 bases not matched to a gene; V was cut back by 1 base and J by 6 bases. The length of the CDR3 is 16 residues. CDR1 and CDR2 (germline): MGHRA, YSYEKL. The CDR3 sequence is CASSQGYREGWDTQYF. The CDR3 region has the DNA TGCGCCAGCAGCCAAGGCTACCGGGAGGGCTGGGATACGCAGTATTTT.